This TCR beta chain was recovered during a study of regulatory T cells in long-lasting Graves disease. The authors built TCR beta libraries using iRepertoire HTBI primers and Arm-PCR of CDR3 regions. TCRdb ran MiXCR on the multiplex PCR reads and lists one entry per CDR3 protein. Altogether 400,000 to 500,000 distinct CDR3 sequences are present, less than 15% being singletons, with the ten largest covering roughly a sixth. Regarding time point: newly diagnosed GD, antithyroid drugs for less than 3 months. Isolated PBMC RNA provided the starting material for the TCR library. V lost 5 bases and J 12 bases, leaving 17 bases between the germline ends. This CDR3 has 13 amino acids. Germline lookup yields CDR1 SEHNR and CDR2 FQNEAQ (reference sequence). These data also featured in a second study, about T cells in Graves' hyperthyroidism and ophthalmopathy.

This specimen was peripheral blood mononuclear cells (PBMCs), taken at new diagnosis, from a patient treated with antithyroid drugs. The chain uses TRBV7-9 and TRBJ1-5; D may be TRBD1 (6 bases). The source is a woman aged 45-59 years with Graves disease. The CDR3: CASSPLPGQHQHF. Written as DNA, the CDR3 is TGTGCCAGCAGCCCTCTCCCGGGACAACACCAGCATTTT.